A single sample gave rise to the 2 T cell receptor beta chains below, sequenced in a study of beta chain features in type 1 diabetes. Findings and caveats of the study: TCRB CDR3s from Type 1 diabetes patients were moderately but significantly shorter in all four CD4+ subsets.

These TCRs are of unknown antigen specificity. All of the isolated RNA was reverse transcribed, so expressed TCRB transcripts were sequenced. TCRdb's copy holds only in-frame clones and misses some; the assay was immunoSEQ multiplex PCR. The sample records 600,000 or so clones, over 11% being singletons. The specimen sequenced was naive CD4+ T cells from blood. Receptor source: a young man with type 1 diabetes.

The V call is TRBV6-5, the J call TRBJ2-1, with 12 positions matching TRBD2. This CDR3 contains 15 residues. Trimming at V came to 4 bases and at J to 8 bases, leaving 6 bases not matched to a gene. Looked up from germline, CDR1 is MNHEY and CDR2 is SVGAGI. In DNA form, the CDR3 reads TGTGCCAGCAGTTCCCGGACTAGCGGGAAGGATGAGCAGTTCTTC. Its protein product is CASSSRTSGKDEQFF.

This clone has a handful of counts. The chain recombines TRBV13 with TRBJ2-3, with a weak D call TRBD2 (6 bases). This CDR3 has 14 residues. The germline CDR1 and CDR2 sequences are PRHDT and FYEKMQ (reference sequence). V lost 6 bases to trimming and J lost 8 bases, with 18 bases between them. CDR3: CASRGAAGQATQYF. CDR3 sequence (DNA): TGTGCCAGCAGAGGGGCGGCGGGGCAGGCTACGCAGTATTTT.